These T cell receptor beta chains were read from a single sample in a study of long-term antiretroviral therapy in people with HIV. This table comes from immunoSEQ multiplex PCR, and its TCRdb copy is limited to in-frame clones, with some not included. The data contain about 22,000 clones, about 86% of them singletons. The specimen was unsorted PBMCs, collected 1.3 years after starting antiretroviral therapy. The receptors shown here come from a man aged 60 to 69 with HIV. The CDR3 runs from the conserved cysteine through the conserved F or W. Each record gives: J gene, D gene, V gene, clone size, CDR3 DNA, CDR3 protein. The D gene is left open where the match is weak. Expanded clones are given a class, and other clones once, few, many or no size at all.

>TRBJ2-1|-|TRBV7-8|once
TGTGCCAGCGCTGCGGGGGCCGGGAATGAGCAGTTCTTC
CASAAGAGNEQFF
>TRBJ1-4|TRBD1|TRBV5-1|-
TGCGCCAGCAGCTCGACAGGGGGCTCGGGTAATGAAAAACTGTTTTTT
CASSSTGGSGNEKLFF
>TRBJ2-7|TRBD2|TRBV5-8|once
TGTGCCAGCAGCACGGGACTACCCTCCTACGAGCAGTACTTC
CASSTGLPSYEQYF
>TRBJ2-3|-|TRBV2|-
TGTGCCAGCATAGTAGGGGTGGATACGCAGTATTTT
CASIVGVDTQYF
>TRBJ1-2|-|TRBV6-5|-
TGTGCCAGCAGTCCAACAGGGTATGGCTACACCTTC
CASSPTGYGYTF
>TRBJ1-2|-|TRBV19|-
TGTGCCAGTACCTCTCGATATCTCTATGGCTACACCTTC
CASTSRYLYGYTF
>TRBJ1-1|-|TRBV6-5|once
TGTGCCAGCAGTTACTCGGGGGGGGGCATGAACACTGAAGCTTTCTTT
CASSYSGGGMNTEAFF
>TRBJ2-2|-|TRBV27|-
TGTGCCAGCAGGAAGACAGCCACCGGGGAGCTGTTTTTT
CASRKTATGELFF
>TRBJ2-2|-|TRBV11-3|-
TGTGCCAGCAGCTTAGATTCCACACCGGCCGGGGAGCTGTTTTTT
CASSLDSTPAGELFF
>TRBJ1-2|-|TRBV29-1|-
TGCAGCGCCGAGACAGTAGGAGGCTACACCTTC
CSAETVGGYTF
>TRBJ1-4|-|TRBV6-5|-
TGTGCCAGCAGTTACCGGCCTGGGATAGCTAATGAAAAACTGTTTTTT
CASSYRPGIANEKLFF
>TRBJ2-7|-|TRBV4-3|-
TGCGCCAGCAGCCAAAGGTACGAGCAGTACTTC
CASSQRYEQYF
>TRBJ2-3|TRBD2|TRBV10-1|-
TGCGCCAGCAGTGAGTCGACTAGCGGGGGGGGCACAGATACGCAGTATTTT
CASSESTSGGGTDTQYF
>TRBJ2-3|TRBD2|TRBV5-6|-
TGTGCCAGCAGCCGGGGACTAGCGGGAGGTGTGTTGACAGATACGCAGTATTTT
CASSRGLAGGVLTDTQYF
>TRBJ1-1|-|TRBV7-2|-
TGTGCCAGCAGCTTACGGGGGACGAGGGTCACTGAAGCTTTCTTT
CASSLRGTRVTEAFF
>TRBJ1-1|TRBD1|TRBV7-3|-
TGTGCCAGCAGCTCCATTGGACAGGCCGGGAACACTGAAGCTTTCTTT
CASSSIGQAGNTEAFF
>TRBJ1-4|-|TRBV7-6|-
TGTGCCAGCAGCCCAAGACACGGACCATATAATGAAAAACTGTTTTTT
CASSPRHGPYNEKLFF
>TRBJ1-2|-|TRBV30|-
TGTGCCTGGAGTGTGGGGGATGGCTACACCTTC
CAWSVGDGYTF
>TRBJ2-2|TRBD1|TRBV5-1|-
TGCGCCAGCAGCGCGACAGGGGCCACCGGGGAGCTGTTTTTT
CASSATGATGELFF
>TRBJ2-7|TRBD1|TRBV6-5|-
TGTGCCAGCAGTTACTCACAGGGGGCGTGGGAGCAGTACTTC
CASSYSQGAWEQYF
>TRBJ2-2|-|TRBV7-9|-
TGTGCCAGCAGCTTAGATGCTAGTCGCGCCGGGGAGCTGTTTTTT
CASSLDASRAGELFF
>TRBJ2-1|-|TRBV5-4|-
TGTGCCAGCAGCTTGGGTGGTAAGGGGTGGAGGGGGCTAAATGAGCAGTTCTTC
CASSLGGKGWRGLNEQFF
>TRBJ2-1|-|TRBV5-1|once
TGCGCCAGCAGCTTGGCGCACCCGAATGAGCAGTTCTTC
CASSLAHPNEQFF
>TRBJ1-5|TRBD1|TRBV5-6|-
TGTGCCAGCAGCTTTAAACAGGGGGCCCTTGGTCGGCAGCCCCAGCATTTT
CASSFKQGALGRQPQHF
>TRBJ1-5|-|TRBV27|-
TGTGCCAGCAGTCCGCGCCCGCCAGGGGTGAGCAATCAGCCCCAGCATTTT
CASSPRPPGVSNQPQHF
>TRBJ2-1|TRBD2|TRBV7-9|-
TGTGCCAGCAGCGCCCGACTAGCGGAACCCTACAATGAGCAGTTCTTC
CASSARLAEPYNEQFF
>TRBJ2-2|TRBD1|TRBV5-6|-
TGTGCCAGCAGCCGGCAGGGGGCGGGACACACCGGGGAGCTGTTTTTT
CASSRQGAGHTGELFF
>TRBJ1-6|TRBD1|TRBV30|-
TGTGCCTCCCGGACAGGGGCCAGAAATTCACCCCTCCACTTT
CASRTGARNSPLHF
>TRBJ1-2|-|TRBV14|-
TGTGCCAGCAGCCCCGAAGGCCTCTATGGCTACACCTTC
CASSPEGLYGYTF
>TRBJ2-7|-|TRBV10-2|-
TGCGCCAGCAGTGAGAAGTCGCGCGAGGCCTGGCGACACGAGCAGTACTTC
CASSEKSREAWRHEQYF
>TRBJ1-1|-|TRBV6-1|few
TGTGCCAGCAGTGAAGCCGGGGCAAACACTGAAGCTTTCTTT
CASSEAGANTEAFF
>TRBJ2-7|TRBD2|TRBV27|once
TGTGCCAGCAGTTTAAACAACCCGGGGGGGTCCTACGAGCAGTACTTC
CASSLNNPGGSYEQYF
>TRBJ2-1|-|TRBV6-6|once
TGTGCCAGCAGTTCTCACAGCGACCTGGGCAATGAGCAGTTCTTC
CASSSHSDLGNEQFF
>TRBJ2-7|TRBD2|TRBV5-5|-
TGTGCCAGCAGCTTGAGGTCGGGAGGCTACGAGCAGTACTTC
CASSLRSGGYEQYF